This T cell receptor beta chain was identified during a study of cytomegalovirus exposure and HLA in healthy donors. Findings and caveats of the study: Most of the TCR beta V segments (in an earlier analysis) were productive either about 87% or about 30% of the time. Highly shared sequence variants in one cluster were likely a sequencing artifact.

The CDR3 covers 17 residues. The V gene lost 1 base and the J gene lost 5 bases, with 21 bases spanning the gap. CDR1 is SGHAT and CDR2 is FQNNGV in the germline V gene. Of note for this clone: Its antigen is not known.

The PCR ran on 60 Vbeta and 13 Jbeta primers. Per the original data handling: Later, 65 million to 90 million unique TCR beta chains were counted in an analysis, and about 12 million of them were shared. Profiled with immunoSEQ multiplex PCR; TCRdb holds only in-frame clones, not every one. That table gives V, J and clone size, and the DNA gave D and trimming. Among some 130,000 clones listed, roughly two thirds were seen once. Sequenced material: PBMCs. This TCR came from a man aged 25 to 40 in good health and CMV-seropositive. The chain recombines TRBV11-2 with TRBJ2-7; no definite D call. CDR3 loop: CASSLGANSPGSDEQYF. CDR3 in DNA: TGTGCCAGCAGCTTAGGCGCTAATAGCCCCGGTTCCGACGAGCAGTACTTC.